One T cell receptor (beta chain) is described in this entry. Its target is not known. Data came from immunoSEQ multiplex PCR; TCRdb stores just in-frame clones and leaves some out. The sample has about 70,000 clones; about 85% are singletons. CDR3 size: 15 residues. V was clipped by 4 bases and J by 1 base, with 13 bases between them. Germline-derived CDR1 and CDR2 are MGHRA and YSYEKL. This record comes from a study of T cell responses to AZD1222 COVID-19 vaccine. For the study at large: Second doses at about 4 or about 12 weeks were pooled. Overall study findings and caveats: Only a handful of AZD1222 recipients, about six in all, had baseline seropositivity.

The sequences come from peripheral blood, collected on day 0 of AZD1222 vaccination. This rearrangement joins TRBV4-1 to TRBJ1-1, with D perhaps matching TRBD1 (5 bases). The TCR comes from an adult in good health. The chain's CDR3 is CASSPLGLTNTEAFF. DNA of the CDR3: TGCGCCAGCAGCCCCTTGGGACTGACGAACACTGAAGCTTTCTTT.